This TCR beta chain was obtained from a study of beta chain features in type 1 diabetes. Study in general: Fewer than 140,000,000 sorted cells were examined across all samples. Study-wide results and limits: Researchers report that Type 1 diabetes patients had moderately but significantly shorter TCRB CDR3s across all four CD4+ subsets. Researchers cautioned that cDNA sequencing could over-represent cells with high TCR expression.

Comment on this clone: Its antigen remains unknown.

Since all of the isolated RNA was reverse transcribed, expressed TCRB transcripts were what got sequenced. Measured with immunoSEQ multiplex PCR; TCRdb has only the in-frame clones, and not every one. Of about 370,000 clones listed, over 8.5% are singletons. The CDR3 totals 15 residues. CDR1 and CDR2 from the germline V gene are SGHAT and FQNNGV. Trimming removed 4 bases at V and 1 base at J, with 10 bases between. Staining for CD45RO/CCR7/CD25/CD127/CD95/CD27 allowed sorting of CD4+ naive, central memory, regulatory and stem cell-like memory cells. The sample comprised central memory CD4+ T cells from blood. The J gene is TRBJ2-2, the V gene TRBV11-2, with D unresolved. The origin of this receptor is a young man with type 1 diabetes. In nucleotides, the CDR3 is TGTGCCAGCAGCTCTGGGGTTTTGAACACCGGGGAGCTGTTTTTT. Its translation: CASSSGVLNTGELFF.